These 5 T cell receptor beta chains came from one sample sequenced in a study of early T cells in non-severe SARS-CoV-2 infection. TCRdb fed the 5' RACE reads into MiXCR, producing one record per CDR3 protein. In the table there are 100,000 to 120,000 distinct CDR3 sequences, roughly 13% of which are singletons. Material: whole blood, obtained at baseline. All receptors derive from an adult who was a healthcare worker with PCR-confirmed SARS-CoV-2 infection or an uninfected control (not recorded which).

The J gene is TRBJ2-7, the V gene TRBV18; D might be TRBD1 (5 bases). Trimming took off 3 bases at V and 2 bases at J, with 8 bases between the two ends. CDR1 and CDR2 from the germline V gene are KGHSH and LQKENI. The CDR3 is 13 amino acids. DNA for the CDR3: TGTGCCAGCTCACCGGACATTACCTACGAGCAGTACTTC. Translating it yields CASSPDITYEQYF. The full variable domain, in which reference TRBV18 and TRBJ2-7 provide the parts outside the CDR3, is NAGVMQNPRHLVRRRGQEARLRCSPMKGHSHVYWYRQLPEEGLKFMVYLQKENIIDESGMPKERFSAEFPKEGPSILRIQQVVRGDSAAYFCASSPDITYEQYFGPGTRLTVT.

The chain has TRBV2 and TRBJ1-4; possible D gene TRBD1, 5 bases. The V end was cut by 4 bases, the J end by 4 bases, with 13 bases between. Germline CDR1 and CDR2: SNHLY and FYNNEI. The CDR3 contains 15 residues. CDR3 in amino acids: CASSVQGLGNEKLFF. The CDR3 DNA reads as TGTGCCAGCAGTGTGCAGGGTCTCGGTAATGAAAAACTGTTTTTT.

The J gene is TRBJ1-4, the V gene TRBV4-2; D is undetermined. The CDR3 runs to 13 residues. Trimming removed 1 base from V and 15 bases from J, with 15 bases in between. Germline CDR1 reads LGHNA; CDR2 reads YNFKEQ. The CDR3 region is CASSQGLSNLMFF. CDR3 bases: TGTGCCAGCAGCCAAGGGCTTTCAAACCTGATGTTTTTT.

V gene TRBV5-6 combines with J gene TRBJ2-7; D unclear. This CDR3 region has 14 residues. Trimming pared 2 bases from V and 3 bases from J, leaving 12 bases between. From germline, CDR1 is SGHDT and CDR2 YYEEEE. The CDR3 loop is CASSLTGSGYEQYF. CDR3 DNA sequence: TGTGCCAGCAGCTTAACGGGTTCCGGCTACGAGCAGTACTTC.

This clonotype was picked up a small number of times. The chain carries TRBV3-1 and TRBJ1-1; 10 bases are shared with TRBD1. The V segment lost 1 base and the J segment 4 bases; nucleotides outside the gene matches: 0. This CDR3 has 14 amino acids. The germline CDR1 and CDR2 sequences are LGHDT and YNNKEL (reference sequence). CDR3 nucleotides: TGTGCCAGCAGCCAAGGGACAGGGGGCACTGAAGCTTTCTTT. This gives the protein CASSQGTGGTEAFF. The whole variable domain, remainder taken from reference TRBV3-1 and TRBJ1-1, is DTAVSQTPKYLVTQMGNDKSIKCEQNLGHDTMYWYKQDSKKFLKIMFSYNNKELIINETVPNRFSPKSPDKAHLNLHINSLELGDSAVYFCASSQGTGGTEAFFGQGTRLTVV.